Listed below are T cell receptor beta chains from one sample, sequenced in a study of identical twins. TCRdb re-analysed the 5' RACE reads in MiXCR, keeping a single row per CDR3 protein. The sample yields 1.5 million or so distinct CDR3 sequences, under 35% seen once. The sample consisted of cord blood. These receptors originate from a newborn girl in good health. Each CDR3 is given with its conserved first and last residue. The D gene is left open where the match is weak. Expanded clones are given a class, and other clones once, few, many or no size at all.

>-|TRBV28|TRBJ2-7|TRBD1
CASSNQGQGGYEQYF
TGTGCCAGCAGTAATCAAGGACAGGGGGGCTACGAGCAGTACTTC
>few|TRBV28|TRBJ2-7|-
CASSLLHWATTYEQYF
TGTGCCAGCAGTCTACTCCATTGGGCGACTACATACGAGCAGTACTTC
>many|TRBV6-5|TRBJ2-5|TRBD2
CASSYTQTSELGETQYF
TGTGCCAGCAGTTATACCCAGACTAGCGAGCTCGGAGAGACCCAGTACTTC
>once|TRBV10-3|TRBJ1-1|TRBD1
CAIRQGLEATEAFF
TGTGCCATCAGACAGGGGTTAGAGGCCACTGAAGCTTTCTTT
>few|TRBV10-3|TRBJ1-4|-
CAIRQTNNEKLFF
TGTGCCATCCGGCAGACAAATAATGAAAAACTGTTTTTT
>many|TRBV28|TRBJ2-5|TRBD1
CASSSGQGGETQYF
TGTGCCAGCAGTTCCGGACAGGGAGGAGAGACCCAGTACTTC
>-|TRBV29-1|TRBJ2-7|-
CSVVLVSSAGQYF
TGCAGCGTTGTCTTGGTTAGCTCCGCCGGGCAGTACTTC
>once|TRBV20-1|TRBJ1-5|-
CSARDPIRGSNQPQHF
TGCAGTGCTAGAGACCCTATCCGAGGGAGCAATCAGCCCCAGCATTTT
>-|TRBV4-1|TRBJ1-1|-
CASSQVGALHTEAFF
TGCGCCAGCAGCCAAGTGGGGGCCTTACACACTGAAGCTTTCTTT
>-|TRBV20-1|TRBJ2-7|TRBD1
CSARRDRSDEQYF
TGCAGTGCTAGGAGGGACAGGAGCGACGAGCAGTACTTC
>many|TRBV7-6|TRBJ2-5|-
CASSLARLAGISYGEQYF
TGTGCCAGCAGCTTAGCGCGATTGGCAGGTATATCCTACGGTGAGCAGTACTTC
>many|TRBV3-1|TRBJ2-1|-
CASSQEGHYNEQFF
TGTGCCAGCAGCCAGGAGGGCCACTACAATGAGCAGTTCTTC
>-|TRBV6-2/TRBV6-3|TRBJ2-7|-
CASRPGTFYYEQYF
TGTGCCAGCAGGCCAGGGACTTTTTACTACGAGCAGTACTTC
>few|TRBV11-2|TRBJ1-5|-
CASSLGPRVSSNQPQHF
TGTGCCAGCAGCTTAGGCCCTAGGGTTTCTAGCAATCAGCCCCAGCATTTT
>few|TRBV2|TRBJ2-1|-
CASSAPLAEQFF
TGTGCCAGCAGTGCTCCCCTCGCTGAGCAGTTCTTC
>-|TRBV2|TRBJ2-1|TRBD2
CASTRGTSGIDGQFF
TGTGCCAGCACCAGAGGGACTAGCGGGATCGATGGGCAGTTCTTC
>few|TRBV28|TRBJ1-6|TRBD1
CASSPIGQGHNSPLHF
TGTGCCAGCAGCCCCATTGGACAGGGGCATAATTCACCCCTCCACTTT
>few|TRBV24-1|TRBJ2-2|TRBD1
CATSDFGTGVTGELFF
TGTGCCACCAGTGATTTCGGGACAGGGGTGACCGGGGAGCTGTTTTTT
>few|TRBV28|TRBJ2-5|-
CASRRSAQETQYF
TGTGCCAGCAGGAGATCCGCACAAGAGACCCAGTACTTC
>-|TRBV28|TRBJ2-7|TRBD1
CASSPLGTGIYEQYF
TGTGCCAGCAGTCCCTTAGGGACAGGCATATACGAGCAGTACTTC
>many|TRBV6-6|TRBJ2-7|-
CASSPGFSYEQYF
TGTGCCAGCAGCCCCGGGTTTTCCTACGAGCAGTACTTC
>-|TRBV18|TRBJ1-2|TRBD1
CASSPRLNRGRNYGYTF
TGTGCCAGCTCACCAAGGCTAAACAGGGGAAGGAACTATGGCTACACCTTC
>few|TRBV12-3/TRBV12-4|TRBJ2-3|-
CASRRASTLRDTQYF
TGTGCCAGCAGACGGGCGTCCACCCTGCGGGATACGCAGTATTTT
>few|TRBV27|TRBJ2-1|-
CASSPYWYNEQFF
TGTGCCAGCAGTCCTTACTGGTACAATGAGCAGTTCTTC
>few|TRBV2|TRBJ1-5|-
CASSEGDTNNQPQHF
TGTGCCAGCAGTGAAGGCGATACCAACAATCAGCCCCAGCATTTT
>-|TRBV29-1|TRBJ2-3|-
CSVRPTTTDTQYF
TGCAGCGTTCGGCCTACTACCACAGATACGCAGTATTTT
>-|TRBV4-1|TRBJ2-2|TRBD2
CASSRTSTGELFF
TGCGCCAGCAGCCGGACTAGCACCGGGGAGCTGTTTTTT
>few|TRBV7-2|TRBJ1-5|-
CASSLAGRGINQPQHF
TGTGCCAGCAGCTTAGCGGGCAGGGGAATCAATCAGCCCCAGCATTTT
>few|TRBV12-3/TRBV12-4|TRBJ2-1|TRBD1
CATADRVNEQFF
TGTGCCACCGCGGACAGGGTAAATGAGCAGTTCTTC
>-|TRBV3-1|TRBJ1-2|-
CASYTMGRNYGYTF
TGTGCCAGCTATACGATGGGACGCAACTATGGCTACACCTTC
>-|TRBV6-2/TRBV6-3|TRBJ1-2|-
CASSYAILAANYGYTF
TGTGCCAGCAGTTACGCCATCCTCGCTGCTAACTATGGCTACACCTTC
>few|TRBV6-5|TRBJ1-2|TRBD1
CASSYLGQANHLYGYTF
TGTGCCAGCAGTTACTTGGGACAGGCCAATCACCTCTATGGCTACACCTTC
>few|TRBV5-1|TRBJ2-1|TRBD2
CASGLAGNEQFF
TGCGCCAGCGGGCTAGCGGGCAATGAGCAGTTCTTC
>-|TRBV20-1|TRBJ1-2|TRBD1
CSASDRDRGSYGYTF
TGCAGTGCTAGCGACCGGGACAGGGGATCCTATGGCTACACCTTC
>-|TRBV30|TRBJ2-2|-
CASWDTNTGELFF
TGTGCCTCTTGGGACACGAACACCGGGGAGCTGTTTTTT
>-|TRBV7-8|TRBJ1-2|TRBD1
CASSLRRTGGGNGYTF
TGTGCCAGCAGCTTAAGGAGGACAGGGGGAGGAAATGGCTACACCTTC
>-|TRBV2|TRBJ1-1|-
CASSELRTEAFF
TGTGCCAGCAGTGAACTCAGGACTGAAGCTTTCTTT
>-|TRBV20-1|TRBJ2-5|TRBD2
CSASPRAGTSGGQETQYF
TGCAGTGCGAGTCCTCGAGCCGGGACTAGCGGGGGCCAAGAGACCCAGTACTTC
>few|TRBV12-3/TRBV12-4|TRBJ2-1|-
CASNRRGGEQFF
TGTGCCAGCAACCGAAGGGGGGGTGAGCAGTTCTTC
>few|TRBV10-3|TRBJ1-6|-
CAIRTTEGSYNSPLHF
TGTGCCATCAGGACAACTGAAGGCTCCTATAATTCACCCCTCCACTTT
>many|TRBV28|TRBJ2-7|TRBD2
CASSFLAGKDYEQYF
TGTGCCAGCAGTTTCTTAGCGGGAAAAGACTACGAGCAGTACTTC
>once|TRBV5-6|TRBJ2-7|TRBD2
CASSLGLAGGIFYEQYF
TGTGCCAGCAGCTTAGGCCTAGCGGGAGGCATCTTCTACGAGCAGTACTTC
>many|TRBV29-1|TRBJ2-1|-
CSVTSTTGYNEQFF
TGCAGCGTTACCTCTACCACCGGCTACAATGAGCAGTTCTTC
>-|TRBV24-1|TRBJ2-5|-
CATSDRYQETQNF
TGTGCCACCAGTGATCGGTACCAAGAGACCCAGAACTTC
>few|TRBV28|TRBJ2-5|-
CASSRDGQETQYF
TGTGCCAGCAGTCGGGACGGCCAAGAGACCCAGTACTTC
>-|TRBV25-1|TRBJ2-1|-
CASSEYVTGDPHNEQFF
TGTGCCAGCAGTGAATATGTGACCGGGGACCCCCACAATGAGCAGTTCTTC
>-|TRBV9|TRBJ2-3|-
CASSVAGRRGFTDTQYF
TGTGCCAGCAGCGTAGCGGGGCGGCGGGGTTTCACAGATACGCAGTATTTT
>few|TRBV14|TRBJ2-4|TRBD1
CASSPFGQGKNIQYF
TGTGCCAGCAGCCCCTTTGGACAGGGTAAAAACATTCAGTACTTC
>-|TRBV5-1|TRBJ2-1|TRBD2
CASSLSGVTYNEQFF
TGCGCCAGCAGCCTTAGCGGGGTTACCTACAATGAGCAGTTCTTC
>few|TRBV10-3|TRBJ2-1|-
CAISESPVKRSGNEQFF
TGTGCCATCAGTGAGTCCCCTGTAAAGCGGTCTGGCAATGAGCAGTTCTTC
>-|TRBV6-5|TRBJ2-7|TRBD2
CASSYSTLAGNYEQYF
TGTGCCAGTAGTTACTCGACGCTAGCGGGTAACTACGAGCAGTACTTC
>-|TRBV7-2|TRBJ1-1|-
CASSLAVTLNTEAFF
TGTGCCAGCAGCTTAGCGGTGACCCTGAACACTGAAGCTTTCTTT
>few|TRBV27|TRBJ2-6|-
CASSIRLSSGANVLTF
TGTGCCAGCAGTATCCGCCTGAGCTCTGGGGCCAACGTCCTGACTTTC
>many|TRBV4-2|TRBJ1-2|TRBD1
CASSQDGDRAYGYTF
TGTGCCAGCAGCCAAGATGGGGACAGGGCTTATGGCTACACCTTC
>few|TRBV20-1|TRBJ1-3|-
CSARGHVTGNTIYF
TGCAGTGCTAGAGGCCACGTGACTGGAAACACCATATATTTT
>many|TRBV10-3|TRBJ2-7|-
CAISESARGEQYF
TGTGCCATCAGTGAGTCGGCTAGGGGCGAGCAGTACTTC
>few|TRBV11-2|TRBJ2-7|-
CASSLDRERYEQYF
TGTGCCAGCAGCTTAGACAGGGAAAGGTACGAGCAGTACTTC